This T cell receptor beta chain derives from a study of T cells in Graves' hyperthyroidism and ophthalmopathy. Study as a whole: Before treatment of any kind, peripheral blood was taken at initial diagnosis. Study conclusions and caveats: Ophthalmopathy cases were set apart from stable hyperthyroidism by a 13 V-J model. Most thyroid clonotypes with frequency above 0.001 were detected in blood.

The CDR3 sequence is 16 residues long. CDR1 is SSHAT and CDR2 is FNYEAQ in the germline V gene (reference sequence). Amplified TCR beta CDR3 regions came from RNA transcripts. First-round RT-PCR of the TCR CDR3 relied on the HTBI primer set. Each CDR3 protein is one row after TCRdb ran MiXCR on the multiplex PCR reads. Here the sample spans under 750,000 distinct CDR3 sequences, under 20% being singletons. Comments on this clonotype: The target antigen is unknown.

Material for sequencing was blood. The origin of this receptor is a woman aged 45-65 years with Graves' hyperthyroidism that later progressed to Graves' ophthalmopathy. The chain joins TRBV7-7 to TRBJ2-2; maybe TRBD2 (6 bases). CDR3 residues: CATPVGGRGNTGELFF. As DNA, the CDR3 is TGTGCGACCCCCGTGGGGGGTAGGGGAAACACCGGGGAGCTGTTTTTT.